This T cell receptor beta chain was recovered during a study of blood T cell repertoires in COVID-19. Study background: Nucleic acid was either cDNA or gDNA, and it came from T cells, B-cell-depleted T cells, or PBMCs.

Sequenced by immunoSEQ multiplex PCR; TCRdb stores in-frame clones only, minus some. Of more than 150,000 clones listed, around 81% are singletons. The CDR3 spans 14 residues. V shed 4 bases, J shed 5 bases, and the junction held 4 bases outside the gene matches. Germline V gene lookup returns CDR1 SEHNR and CDR2 FQNEAQ (reference sequence). The sequence came from an elderly woman with COVID-19, enrolled during active disease. Material for sequencing was peripheral blood. The chain carries TRBV7-9 and TRBJ2-5; 10 bases are a match to TRBD2. The CDR3 DNA reads TGTGCCAGCAGCTCAGGGACTAGCGCGGAGACCCAGTACTTC. The encoded protein is CASSSGTSAETQYF.